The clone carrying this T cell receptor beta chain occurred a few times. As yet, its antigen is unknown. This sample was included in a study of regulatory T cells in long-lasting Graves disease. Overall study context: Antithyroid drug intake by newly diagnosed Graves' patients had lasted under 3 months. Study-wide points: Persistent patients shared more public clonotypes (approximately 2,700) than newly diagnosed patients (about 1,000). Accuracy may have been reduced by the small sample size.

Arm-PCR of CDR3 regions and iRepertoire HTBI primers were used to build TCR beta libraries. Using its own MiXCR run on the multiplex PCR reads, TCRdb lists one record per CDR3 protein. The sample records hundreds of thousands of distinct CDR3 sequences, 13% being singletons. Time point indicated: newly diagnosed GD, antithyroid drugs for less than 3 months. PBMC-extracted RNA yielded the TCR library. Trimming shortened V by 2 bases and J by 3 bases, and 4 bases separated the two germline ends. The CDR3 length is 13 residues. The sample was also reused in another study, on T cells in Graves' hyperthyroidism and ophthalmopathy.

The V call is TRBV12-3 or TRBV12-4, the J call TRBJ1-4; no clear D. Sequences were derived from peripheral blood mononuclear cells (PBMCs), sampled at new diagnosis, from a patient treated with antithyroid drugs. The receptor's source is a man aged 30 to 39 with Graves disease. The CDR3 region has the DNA TGTGCCAGCAGTTTACCCCCTAATGAAAAACTGTTTTTT. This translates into CASSLPPNEKLFF.